The entry below describes one T cell receptor (beta chain). The data belong to a study of Ad26.COV2.S vaccination and SARS-CoV-2 variants. About the study: Into the muscle, Ad26.COV2.S was dosed once or twice, 56 days apart.

Noted treatment: roughly 20 received Ad26.COV2.S at low or high dose, single or two shots; 5 received placebo; per-sample allocation not given. Collection of the samples took place on day 63 after the first injection of vaccine or placebo. The CDR3 runs 16 residues. Losses at the gene ends were 0 bases for V and 7 bases for J; bases not matched to a gene: 7. The germline gives CDR1 MNHEY, CDR2 SVGEGT. TCRdb's table, derived via immunoSEQ multiplex PCR, lists solely in-frame clones and lacks some. Here the sample spans roughly 680,000 clones, roughly 90% being singletons. The chain employs TRBV6-2 or TRBV6-3 and TRBJ2-1, with 9 bases that match TRBD2. This receptor was obtained from a person aged 18-60 years who received the Ad26.COV2.S COVID-19 vaccine or a placebo. The sample in question was peripheral blood, obtained in a trial of Ad26.COV2.S vaccine versus placebo. CDR3 sequence (DNA): TGTGCCAGCAGTTACTCGTTTAGCGGGAGAAATAATGAGCAGTTCTTC. Translation gives CASSYSFSGRNNEQFF.